This entry lists 17 T cell receptor beta chains sequenced from one sample in a study of CD8 T cells in ankylosing spondylitis. TCRdb analysed the 5' RACE reads with MiXCR anew, one entry per CDR3 protein. The sample has approximately 300,000 distinct CDR3 sequences; around 20% are singletons. Sequencing was done on a sample of blood, either unsorted or a sorted T cell fraction (not recorded which). All receptors derive from a female donor with ankylosing spondylitis or in good health (not recorded which).

This clonotype was seen only a few times. The J gene is TRBJ1-5, the V gene TRBV20-1; D is uncertain. Trimming stripped 6 bases from V and 6 bases from J, with 15 bases between. Germline CDR1 is DFQATT and CDR2 is SNEGSKA (reference sequence). CDR3 size: 13 residues. The CDR3 nucleotides read TGCAGTGCGAGGAAGGTGAGCTCTCAGCCCCAGCATTTT. Residues: CSARKVSSQPQHF.

Many counts were recorded for this clonotype. This chain joins TRBV15 and TRBJ2-5; TRBD2 matches at 12 bases. V was pared by 8 bases and J by 5 bases, with 3 bases of the junction left unmatched. The CDR3 has 13 residues. CDR1 and CDR2 from the germline V gene are LNHNV and YYDKDF (reference sequence). In DNA, the CDR3 is TGTGCCACCCTAGCGGGAGGGGGTGAGACCCAGTACTTC. Its protein product is CATLAGGGETQYF.

The chain couples TRBV10-3 to TRBJ2-5, with D possibly TRBD2 on 6 matching bases. V lost 4 bases to trimming and J lost 4 bases, with 16 bases between them. The germline CDR1 and CDR2 sequences are ENHRY and SYGVKD. The CDR3 loop spans 15 amino acids. The CDR3 nucleotides are TGTGCCATCAGTGGCACGCGGGGAGGAGGAGAGACCCAGTACTTC. This gives the protein CAISGTRGGGETQYF.

The chain has TRBV7-3 and TRBJ2-2, with TRBD2 as a possible D gene (5 bases). The CDR3 runs to 14 residues. Germline V gene data show CDR1 as SGHTA and CDR2 as FQGTGA. V was cut by 5 bases and J by 4 bases, with 11 bases left in between. CDR3 bases: TGTGCCAGCAGCCGAGCGGCCGGCACCGGGGAGCTGTTTTTT. This gives the protein CASSRAAGTGELFF.

This rearrangement joins TRBV20-1 to TRBJ1-3; 8 bases match TRBD1. The CDR3 is 16 residues long. CDR1 is DFQATT and CDR2 is SNEGSKA in the germline V gene (reference sequence). V gave up 4 bases and J gave up 0 bases; unmatched junction bases: 8. The CDR3 sequence: CSAIPTGAPSGNTIYF. CDR3 nucleotide sequence: TGCAGTGCTATCCCGACAGGGGCCCCCTCTGGAAACACCATATATTTT.

This clonotype was found many times. This chain connects TRBV20-1 to TRBJ2-3; TRBD1 might be the D (5 bases). The V and J ends lost 1 base and 2 bases respectively, with 7 bases between them. From germline, CDR1 is DFQATT and CDR2 SNEGSKA (reference sequence). This CDR3 contains 13 residues. In nucleotides, the CDR3 is TGCAGTGCTAGAGGGACAAACACAGATACGCAGTATTTT. Protein product: CSARGTNTDTQYF.

The chain carries TRBV21-1 and TRBJ2-1; the D call TRBD1 from the table was never checked on the DNA. TRBV21-1 is recorded as a pseudogene. This CDR3 is 14 amino acids long. The CDR3 bases are TGTGCCATCACCGCGGGGGGCGGGAACAATGAGCAGTTCTTC. Amino acid sequence: CAITAGGGNNEQFF.

This clonotype was found a few times. The CDR3 is CSASRRYTDTQYF. The CDR3 DNA reads as TGCAGTGCGAGTAGAAGGTACACAGATACGCAGTATTTT. The rearrangement uses TRBV20-1 and TRBJ2-3; D unclear. Deletions cut 6 bases from V and 2 bases from J, with 12 bases between. Germline CDR1 and CDR2: DFQATT and SNEGSKA (reference sequence). The CDR3 contains 13 residues.

In its sample, this clonotype was seen many times. The chain is built from TRBV29-1 and TRBJ1-1; TRBD1 might be the D (5 bases). The germline gives CDR1 SQVTM, CDR2 ANQGSEA. The CDR3 is made up of 14 amino acids. The V and J ends lost 7 bases and 0 bases respectively, with 15 bases between them. The CDR3 here is CSARDGLMNTEAFF. The CDR3 DNA reads as TGCAGCGCCCGGGACGGGTTAATGAACACTGAAGCTTTCTTT.

V usage is TRBV20-1 and J usage is TRBJ2-5; 9 bases match TRBD1. Germline-derived CDR1 and CDR2 are DFQATT and SNEGSKA (reference sequence). This CDR3 region has 15 residues. V gave up 3 bases and J gave up 5 bases; unmatched junction bases: 10. CDR3 sequence: CSARVPGTGRETQYF. The CDR3, as DNA: TGCAGTGCTAGGGTGCCCGGGACAGGGAGGGAGACCCAGTACTTC.

In this sample, this clonotype turned up a few times. The chain has TRBV6-5 and TRBJ2-2; D possibly uses TRBD1 or TRBD2 (5 bases each). Germline V gives CDR1 MNHEY, CDR2 SVGAGI. The CDR3 has 15 residues. V was clipped by 0 bases and J by 4 bases, with 9 bases between them. DNA for the CDR3: TGTGCCAGCAGTTACTCCGGGACCGTCACCGGGGAGCTGTTTTTT. Translation: CASSYSGTVTGELFF.

A few counts support this clonotype. The chain has TRBV7-2 and TRBJ2-4, with D perhaps matching TRBD2 (5 bases). With 1 base removed from V and 0 bases from J, the gap between germline ends came to 7 bases. The CDR3 has 15 amino acids. From germline, CDR1 is SGHTA and CDR2 FQGNSA. This CDR3 reads CASSLVRGAKNIQYF. Written as DNA, the CDR3 is TGTGCCAGCAGCTTAGTACGGGGAGCCAAAAACATTCAGTACTTC.

This clonotype was recorded many times. The chain is built from TRBV5-8 and TRBJ2-4; TRBD2 is a possible D gene (5 bases). The CDR3 is made up of 14 amino acids. The V end lost 0 bases, the J end lost 8 bases, and 12 bases lay between the germline ends. Germline loops: CDR1 SGHTS, CDR2 YDEGEE. The CDR3 DNA is TGTGCCAGCAGCTTGGGCGGAGGTCTTCACATTCAGTACTTC. This sequence encodes CASSLGGGLHIQYF. Filled out from reference TRBV5-8 and TRBJ2-4, the complete variable domain reads EAGVTQSPTHLIKTRGQQATLRCSPISGHTSVYWYQQALGLGLQFLLWYDEGEERNRGNFPPRFSGRQFPNYSSELNVNALELEDSALYLCASSLGGGLHIQYFGAGTRLSVL.

This clonotype was counted a few times. V gene TRBV20-1 combines with J gene TRBJ2-3, with unresolved D. V was shortened by 1 base and J by 5 bases, with 1 base between the two germline ends. Germline V CDR1 and CDR2: DFQATT, SNEGSKA (reference sequence). The CDR3 is 10 residues long. DNA of the CDR3: TGCAGTGCTAGAGTAGATACGCAGTATTTT. It encodes CSARVDTQYF.

This CDR3 reads CSARDRGGSYEQYF. The CDR3 nucleotides read TGCAGTGCTAGAGATCGCGGGGGGTCCTACGAGCAGTACTTC. The rearrangement links TRBV20-1 to TRBJ2-7; 8 nucleotides match TRBD2. Germline V gene sequence: CDR1 DFQATT, CDR2 SNEGSKA (reference sequence). This CDR3 is 14 amino acids long. V gave up 0 bases and J gave up 1 base; unmatched junction bases: 2.

This chain uses TRBV4-1 with TRBJ2-6; D unresolved. Trimming shortened V by 4 bases and J by 2 bases, and 3 bases separated the two germline ends. Per germline, CDR1 MGHRA and CDR2 YSYEKL. CDR3 length: 13 residues. CDR3 bases: TGCGCCAGCAGCCCCGCTGGGGCCAACGTCCTGACTTTC. It specifies CASSPAGANVLTF.

This clonotype was seen ten or more times. This chain links TRBV20-1 with TRBJ2-7; D gene ambiguous. The CDR3 is made up of 13 amino acids. V was pared by 0 bases and J by 3 bases, with 9 bases between. From germline, CDR1 is DFQATT and CDR2 SNEGSKA (reference sequence). Written as DNA, the CDR3 is TGCAGTGCTAGAGAAAGGCAGTTCTACGAGCAGTACTTC. Protein product: CSARERQFYEQYF.